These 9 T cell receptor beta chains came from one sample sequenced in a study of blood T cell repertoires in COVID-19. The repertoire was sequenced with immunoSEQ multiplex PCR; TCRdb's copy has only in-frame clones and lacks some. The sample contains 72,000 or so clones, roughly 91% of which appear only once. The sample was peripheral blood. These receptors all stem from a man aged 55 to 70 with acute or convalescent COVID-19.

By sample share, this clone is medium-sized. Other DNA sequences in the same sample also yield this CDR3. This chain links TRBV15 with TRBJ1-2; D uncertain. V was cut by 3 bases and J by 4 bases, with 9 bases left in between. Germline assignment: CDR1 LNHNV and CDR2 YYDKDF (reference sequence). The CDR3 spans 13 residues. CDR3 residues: CATSRPEIYGYTF. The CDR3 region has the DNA TGTGCCACCAGCAGGCCAGAAATCTATGGCTACACCTTC.

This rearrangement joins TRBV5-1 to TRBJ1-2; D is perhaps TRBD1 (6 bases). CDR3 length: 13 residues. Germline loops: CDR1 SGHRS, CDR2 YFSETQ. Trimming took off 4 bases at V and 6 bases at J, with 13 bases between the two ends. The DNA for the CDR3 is TGCGCCAGCAGCCCACAGGGTCTAGATGGCTACACCTTC. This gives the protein CASSPQGLDGYTF.

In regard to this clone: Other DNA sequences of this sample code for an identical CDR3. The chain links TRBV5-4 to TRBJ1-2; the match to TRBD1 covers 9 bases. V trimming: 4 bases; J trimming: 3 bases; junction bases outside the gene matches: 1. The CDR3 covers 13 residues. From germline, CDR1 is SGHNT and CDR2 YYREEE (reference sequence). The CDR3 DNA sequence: TGTGCCAGCAGCAGGGACAGGGACTATGGCTACACCTTC. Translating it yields CASSRDRDYGYTF.

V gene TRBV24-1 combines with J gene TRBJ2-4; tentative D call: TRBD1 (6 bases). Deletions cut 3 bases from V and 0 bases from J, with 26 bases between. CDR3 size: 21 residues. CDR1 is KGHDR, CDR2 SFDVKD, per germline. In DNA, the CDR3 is TGTGCCACCAGTGATACATACCCAGGGGTAGTTGGATTTGGAGCCAAAAACATTCAGTACTTC. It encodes CATSDTYPGVVGFGAKNIQYF.

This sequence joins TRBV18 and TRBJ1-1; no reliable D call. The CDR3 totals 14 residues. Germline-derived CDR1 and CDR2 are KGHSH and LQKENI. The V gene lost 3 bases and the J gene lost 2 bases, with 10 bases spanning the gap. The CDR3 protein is CASSPGPGNTEAFF. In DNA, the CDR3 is TGTGCCAGCTCACCGGGCCCCGGTAACACTGAAGCTTTCTTT.

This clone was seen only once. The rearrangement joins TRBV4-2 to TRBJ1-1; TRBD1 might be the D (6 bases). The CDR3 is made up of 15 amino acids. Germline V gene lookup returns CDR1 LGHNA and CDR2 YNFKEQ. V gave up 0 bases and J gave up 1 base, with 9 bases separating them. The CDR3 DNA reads TGTGCCAGCAGCCAAGATCCGGACAGGAACACTGAAGCTTTCTTT. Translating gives CASSQDPDRNTEAFF.

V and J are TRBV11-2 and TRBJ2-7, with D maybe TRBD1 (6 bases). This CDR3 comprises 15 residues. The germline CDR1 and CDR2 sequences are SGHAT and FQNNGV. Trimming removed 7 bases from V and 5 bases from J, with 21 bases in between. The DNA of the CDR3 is TGTGCCAGCACCCCCCGGTGGGACAACGGCCACGAGCAGTACTTC. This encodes CASTPRWDNGHEQYF.

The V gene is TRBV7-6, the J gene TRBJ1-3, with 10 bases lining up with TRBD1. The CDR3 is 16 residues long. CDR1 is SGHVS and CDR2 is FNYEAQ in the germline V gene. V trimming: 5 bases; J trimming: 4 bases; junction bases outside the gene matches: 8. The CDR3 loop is CASSPMTGGSGNTIYF. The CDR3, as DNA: TGTGCCAGCAGCCCGATGACAGGGGGCTCCGGAAACACCATATATTTT.

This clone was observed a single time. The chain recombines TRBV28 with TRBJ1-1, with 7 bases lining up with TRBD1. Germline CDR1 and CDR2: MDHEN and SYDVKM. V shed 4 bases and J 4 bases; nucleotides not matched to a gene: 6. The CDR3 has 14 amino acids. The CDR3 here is CASSYPPGGTEAFF. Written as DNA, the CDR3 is TGTGCCAGCAGTTACCCTCCAGGGGGCACTGAAGCTTTCTTT. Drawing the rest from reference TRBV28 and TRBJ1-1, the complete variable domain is DVKVTQSSRYLVKRTGEKVFLECVQDMDHENMFWYRQDPGLGLRLIYFSYDVKMKEKGDIPEGYSVSREKKERFSLILESASTNQTSMYLCASSYPPGGTEAFFGQGTRLTVV.